This T cell receptor (beta chain) was sequenced in a study of beta chain features in type 1 diabetes. Broader study findings: Shortening that was moderate but significant affected the TCRB CDR3s of Type 1 diabetes patients in all four CD4+ subsets.

This clone was detected a few times. The target antigen is unknown. The CDR3 consists of 13 residues. Deletions cut 5 bases from V and 6 bases from J, with 11 bases between. Germline V gene lookup returns CDR1 ENHRY and CDR2 SYGVKD. Investigators reverse transcribed all isolated RNA, so they sequenced expressed TCRB transcripts. Produced via immunoSEQ multiplex PCR; TCRdb's table is partial and in-frame only. The sample lists about 230,000 clones, 16% occurring once. The chain combines TRBV10-3 with TRBJ2-1, with D perhaps matching TRBD2 (5 bases). This clonotype was sampled from a man aged 30-40 years with type 1 diabetes. The sequencing input was naive CD4+ T cells from blood. The CDR3 DNA reads TGTGCCATCAGTAATAGAAGCGGCAATGAGCAGTTCTTC. This sequence encodes CAISNRSGNEQFF.